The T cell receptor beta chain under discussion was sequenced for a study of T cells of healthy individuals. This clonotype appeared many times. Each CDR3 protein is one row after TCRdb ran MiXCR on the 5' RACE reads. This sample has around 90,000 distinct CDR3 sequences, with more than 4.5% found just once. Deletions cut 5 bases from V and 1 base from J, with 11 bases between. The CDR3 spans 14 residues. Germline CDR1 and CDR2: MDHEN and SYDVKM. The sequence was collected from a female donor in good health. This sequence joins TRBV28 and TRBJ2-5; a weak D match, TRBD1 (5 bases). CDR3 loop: CASSELGPQETQYF. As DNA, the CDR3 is TGTGCCAGCAGTGAACTGGGGCCCCAAGAGACCCAGTACTTC.